Listed here are 11 T cell receptor beta chains from one sample, sequenced in a study of early T cells in non-severe SARS-CoV-2 infection. Each CDR3 protein is one row after TCRdb ran MiXCR on the 5' RACE reads. The sample contains 60,000 to 85,000 distinct CDR3 sequences, roughly 15% of which appear only once. Sequencing was carried out using whole blood. All receptors come from an adult who was a healthcare worker with PCR-confirmed SARS-CoV-2 infection or an uninfected control (not recorded which).

The V gene is TRBV5-4, the J gene TRBJ1-4; D gene ambiguous. Trimming stripped 0 bases from V and 8 bases from J, with 8 bases between. The CDR3 spans 13 residues. Germline V gene data show CDR1 as SGHNT and CDR2 as YYREEE (reference sequence). Written as DNA, the CDR3 is TGTGCCAGCAGCTTGGGCCCGCAAGAAAAACTGTTTTTT. Protein product: CASSLGPQEKLFF.

The rearrangement uses TRBV24-1 and TRBJ1-5; D not resolved. Trimming cost V 4 bases and J 8 bases, with 14 bases left between them. The CDR3 has 14 residues. Germline V gene data show CDR1 as KGHDR and CDR2 as SFDVKD. CDR3 bases: TGTGCCACCAGTGACGGACCCCTAGGAGAGCCCCAGCATTTT. Residues: CATSDGPLGEPQHF.

This clonotype was detected a few times. V usage is TRBV2 and J usage is TRBJ1-1; D possibly corresponds to TRBD1 (6 bases). Germline V CDR1 and CDR2: SNHLY, FYNNEI. The CDR3 is 13 residues long. Trimming cost V 1 base and J 6 bases, with 9 bases left between them. CDR3 DNA: TGTGCCAGCAGTGAAGTGGCAGGGGCTGAAGCTTTCTTT. This translates into CASSEVAGAEAFF.

V is TRBV2 and J is TRBJ2-4, with a tentative D call TRBD2 (6 bases). The CDR3 runs to 17 residues. With 0 bases removed from V and 0 bases from J, the gap between germline ends came to 12 bases. CDR1 SNHLY and CDR2 FYNNEI come from the germline V gene. The CDR3 sequence is CASSEAGGSLAKNIQYF. Here the CDR3 DNA reads TGTGCCAGCAGTGAAGCTGGAGGGAGTCTAGCCAAAAACATTCAGTACTTC.

The V and J genes are TRBV15 and TRBJ1-1; the D gene is possibly TRBD1 (6 bases). Trimming pared 3 bases from V and 1 base from J, leaving 6 bases between. CDR1 is LNHNV, CDR2 YYDKDF, per germline (reference sequence). CDR3 size: 13 residues. This CDR3 reads CATSRGQNTEAFF. As DNA, the CDR3 is TGTGCCACCAGCAGGGGACAGAACACTGAAGCTTTCTTT.

The table lists this clonotype with many counts. The rearrangement joins TRBV30 to TRBJ1-3, with D perhaps matching TRBD1 (5 bases). The CDR3 sequence is 13 residues long. V lost 4 bases, J lost 2 bases, and 9 bases lay in between. CDR1 and CDR2 (germline): GTSNPN, SVGIG (reference sequence). The CDR3 reads CAWTGVPGNTIYF. CDR3 DNA sequence: TGTGCCTGGACGGGGGTTCCTGGAAACACCATATATTTT.

This clonotype was seen a few times. The rearrangement joins TRBV7-9 to TRBJ2-1, with 13 bases that match TRBD2. This CDR3 is built from 16 residues. Trimming took 3 bases from V and 6 from J; bases not matched to a gene: 5. Looked up from germline, CDR1 is SEHNR and CDR2 is FQNEAQ (reference sequence). The CDR3 protein is CASSLSGLAGSNEQFF. The DNA of the CDR3 is TGTGCCAGCAGCTTGTCGGGACTAGCGGGATCCAATGAGCAGTTCTTC.

This clonotype came up a few times. The V gene is TRBV25-1, the J gene TRBJ2-2; D gene unclear. Germline CDR1 MGHDK, CDR2 SYGVNS. V was pared by 1 base and J by 1 base, with 7 bases between. This CDR3 has 15 residues. Written as DNA, the CDR3 is TGTGCCAGCAGTGAATTTAAAGGGAACACCGGGGAGCTGTTTTTT. Translation: CASSEFKGNTGELFF.

This clonotype was counted a few times. This CDR3 is CASSLAGTGHTEAFF. CDR3 in DNA: TGCGCCAGCAGCTTGGCCGGGACAGGGCACACTGAAGCTTTCTTT. This chain uses TRBV5-1 with TRBJ1-1; 9 positions agree with TRBD1. The V and J ends lost 0 bases and 3 bases, in that order; junction bases with no gene match: 3. The CDR3 has 15 residues. Germline V gene data show CDR1 as SGHRS and CDR2 as YFSETQ. The complete variable domain, with remaining parts taken from reference TRBV5-1 and TRBJ1-1, reads KAGVTQTPRYLIKTRGQQVTLSCSPISGHRSVSWYQQTPGQGLQFLFEYFSETQRNKGNFPGRFSGRQFSNSRSEMNVSTLELGDSALYLCASSLAGTGHTEAFFGQGTRLTVV.

This chain joins TRBV29-1 and TRBJ2-7, with TRBD2 identical over 7 bases. CDR3 length: 14 residues. Germline lookup yields CDR1 SQVTM and CDR2 ANQGSEA. With V trimmed by 1 base and J by 0 bases, 3 bases remained unmatched. In nucleotides, the CDR3 is TGCAGCGTTGAAGGGGGGGGACCCTCCTACGAGCAGTACTTC. Its protein product is CSVEGGGPSYEQYF.

This clonotype was found a few times. The V call is TRBV20-1, the J call TRBJ1-5; 7 bases are a match to TRBD1. V lost 6 bases, J lost 2 bases, and 4 bases stayed unmatched. The CDR3 sequence is 13 residues long. Looked up from germline, CDR1 is DFQATT and CDR2 is SNEGSKA (reference sequence). CDR3 sequence: CSAVDRGNQPQHF. The CDR3, as DNA: TGCAGTGCCGTCGACAGGGGCAATCAGCCCCAGCATTTT.